The T cell receptor (beta chain) described here comes from a study of T-cell reconstitution after alpha-beta-depleted transplantation in children. This clonotype was counted a few times. The library targeted TCRbeta and was prepared with unique molecular identifiers. Each CDR3 protein gets one entry after TCRdb re-called the PCR reads with MiXCR. The data hold about 610,000 distinct CDR3 sequences, with 8% to 11% observed a single time. After removal of 6 bases from V and 5 bases from J, the junction contained 6 bases not matched to a gene. This CDR3 contains 15 residues. Looked up from germline, CDR1 is SGHTA and CDR2 is FQGNSA.

This TCR came from a human donor who donated a stem cell graft to a child with acute myeloid leukemia. Specimen: PBMCs from the stem cell graft donor, collected from the stem cell graft. This chain links TRBV7-2 with TRBJ2-7; 14 positions agree with TRBD2. CDR3 in DNA: TGTGCCAGCAGTACCGGGACTAGCGGGAGAAACGAGCAGTACTTC. It encodes CASSTGTSGRNEQYF.